This is a list of T cell receptor beta chains from one sample in a study of OX40 agonist ivuxolimab in advanced cancers. TCRdb keeps only in-frame clones here, not all; method: immunoSEQ multiplex PCR. The sample holds roughly 55,000 clones, more than 75% seen once. The material was CD4+ or CD8+ T cells sorted from blood, obtained in a trial of the OX40 agonist ivuxolimab. Receptors were obtained from an adult with an advanced solid tumor such as melanoma, head and neck, liver or kidney cancer. Each CDR3 is given without its conserved first and last residue.

v_gene: TRBV4-1; j_gene: TRBJ1-1; CDR3aa: ASSQGASEAF
v_gene: TRBV5-6; j_gene: TRBJ1-1; CDR3aa: ASSPGGGWAF
v_gene: TRBV5-6; j_gene: TRBJ1-2; CDR3aa: ASSPNRVNYGYT
v_gene: TRBV9; j_gene: TRBJ2-6; CDR3aa: ASKRTLSSGANVLT
v_gene: TRBV27; j_gene: TRBJ2-5; CDR3aa: ASSRWGGRETQY
v_gene: TRBV7-9; j_gene: TRBJ1-4; CDR3aa: ASSFGDEKLF
v_gene: TRBV19; j_gene: TRBJ1-5; CDR3aa: ASSNSGGTGGNQPQH
v_gene: TRBV2; j_gene: TRBJ2-3; CDR3aa: ASSELGAPNHTQY
v_gene: TRBV4-3; j_gene: TRBJ2-2; CDR3aa: ASSQGGTGELF
v_gene: TRBV27; j_gene: TRBJ1-2; CDR3aa: ASSLFRDGPNYGYT
v_gene: TRBV25-1; j_gene: TRBJ1-4; CDR3aa: ASSALGPRKLF
v_gene: TRBV12-2; j_gene: TRBJ2-7; CDR3aa: ASRSRHNVAGCEQY
v_gene: TRBV7-9; j_gene: TRBJ2-7; CDR3aa: ASSPLVGVPYEQY
v_gene: TRBV10-3; j_gene: TRBJ2-7; CDR3aa: ATRPDPNSYEQY
v_gene: TRBV5-1; j_gene: TRBJ2-3; CDR3aa: ASSLGENLPDTQY
v_gene: TRBV4-3; j_gene: TRBJ2-7; CDR3aa: ASSQAEEGQGYYEQY
v_gene: TRBV2; j_gene: TRBJ2-1; CDR3aa: ASSPGGGGPREQF
v_gene: TRBV12-5; j_gene: TRBJ2-1; CDR3aa: ASGLSSGGLYEQF
v_gene: TRBV9; j_gene: TRBJ1-5; CDR3aa: ASNRGADSNQPQH
v_gene: TRBV7-8; j_gene: TRBJ1-5; CDR3aa: ASSLFQGPSQPQH
v_gene: TRBV4-3; j_gene: TRBJ2-5; CDR3aa: ASSQGIQETQY
v_gene: TRBV6-6; j_gene: TRBJ1-4; CDR3aa: ASTLATNEKLF
v_gene: TRBV11-2; j_gene: TRBJ2-1; CDR3aa: ASSLVGGPNEQF
v_gene: TRBV10-3; j_gene: TRBJ2-3; CDR3aa: AISESGENTDTQY
v_gene: TRBV6-4; j_gene: TRBJ1-4; CDR3aa: ASSDSAGGHGNEKLF
v_gene: TRBV6-5; j_gene: TRBJ1-1; CDR3aa: ASTGRDGMNTEAF
v_gene: TRBV7-9; j_gene: TRBJ2-1; CDR3aa: ASSPPRGLLTNEQF
v_gene: TRBV5-6; j_gene: TRBJ1-2; CDR3aa: ASSLGPRGYT
v_gene: TRBV10-3; j_gene: TRBJ2-7; CDR3aa: AISDDANPPLQQY
v_gene: TRBV11-2; j_gene: TRBJ1-3; CDR3aa: ASSPGERGVRGNTIY
v_gene: TRBV28; j_gene: TRBJ2-7; CDR3aa: ASRAVRLAQQY
v_gene: TRBV19; j_gene: TRBJ1-4; CDR3aa: ASAPPRVEKLF
v_gene: TRBV5-6; j_gene: TRBJ2-1; CDR3aa: ASSLFEWGVVNEQF
v_gene: TRBV28; j_gene: TRBJ2-1; CDR3aa: ASRPSGTSGVWNEQF
v_gene: TRBV9; j_gene: TRBJ2-1; CDR3aa: ASSVAVGGIREQF
v_gene: TRBV9; j_gene: TRBJ1-2; CDR3aa: ASSVPGSNYGYT
v_gene: TRBV5-1; j_gene: TRBJ2-2; CDR3aa: ASSFGGGELF
v_gene: TRBV27; j_gene: TRBJ2-7; CDR3aa: ASSGWGQGGLEQY
v_gene: TRBV27; j_gene: TRBJ2-7; CDR3aa: ASSTIGQGFHEQY
v_gene: TRBV27; j_gene: TRBJ2-7; CDR3aa: ASSLSGDRGFYEQY
v_gene: TRBV28; j_gene: TRBJ1-1; CDR3aa: ASSQSRASTEAF